One sample yielded the 29 T cell receptor beta chains listed below, sequenced in a study of control samples from healthy donors and cancer patients. TCRdb's table, derived via immunoSEQ multiplex PCR, lists solely in-frame clones and lacks some. The table records about 59,000 clones, 70% to 90% of them present only once. The source material was PBMCs. The receptors come from a woman aged 55-69 years with lung cancer.

V gene TRBV6-5 combines with J gene TRBJ2-1, with 8 bases fitting TRBD2. The V gene's germline CDR1 is MNHEY and CDR2 SVGAGI. The CDR3 sequence is 14 residues long. V lost 3 bases to trimming and J lost 3 bases; unmatched junction nucleotides: 1. In DNA form, the CDR3 reads TGTGCCAGCAGTTATAGCGGGAACTACAATGAGCAGTTCTTC. Amino acid sequence: CASSYSGNYNEQFF.

The rearrangement joins TRBV23-1 to TRBJ2-3; 9 positions match TRBD1. TRBV23-1 is an ORF; its function is uncertain. The trim removed 7 bases at V and 5 bases at J, leaving 16 bases unmatched. This CDR3 has 17 residues. The CDR3 DNA sequence: TGCGCCAGCACCAAGGAGCCGGGACAGGGTATGTTAGATACGCAGTATTTT. Its translation: CASTKEPGQGMLDTQYF.

The CDR3 sequence is CASSPPLGYSYNEQFF. The CDR3, as DNA: TGTGCCAGCTCACCACCTCTAGGGTACTCCTACAATGAGCAGTTCTTC. The J gene is TRBJ2-1, the V gene TRBV18; D unclear. CDR1 KGHSH and CDR2 LQKENI come from the germline V gene. Trimming stripped 0 bases from V and 0 bases from J, with 9 bases between. The CDR3 is 16 residues long.

This chain joins TRBV19 and TRBJ2-3; D is ambiguous. Trimming stripped 1 base from V and 0 bases from J, with 11 bases between. This CDR3 is built from 16 residues. The germline V gene has CDR1 LNHDA and CDR2 SQIVND (reference sequence). The DNA of the CDR3 is TGTGCCAGTAGTATAGTGGCCGGTGCTAGCACAGATACGCAGTATTTT. Its protein is CASSIVAGASTDTQYF. The full variable domain, with the rest looked up from reference TRBV19 and TRBJ2-3, is DGGITQSPKYLFRKEGQNVTLSCEQNLNHDAMYWYRQDPGQGLRLIYYSQIVNDFQKGDIAEGYSVSREKKESFPLTVTSAQKNPTAFYLCASSIVAGASTDTQYFGPGTRLTVL.

This chain joins TRBV28 and TRBJ2-1; TRBD1 agrees at 10 bases. Germline V CDR1 and CDR2: MDHEN, SYDVKM. The CDR3 contains 15 residues. Trimming cost V 4 bases and J 8 bases; bases outside gene matches: 8. DNA for the CDR3: TGTGCCAGCAGTTCCCGACAGGGGGCTGGGGATGAGCAGTTCTTC. This codes for CASSSRQGAGDEQFF.

The CDR3 coding sequence is TGCGCCAGCAGCTTGTCCCTAGCGGGAGGCACCGGGGAGCTGTTTTTT. Its protein is CASSLSLAGGTGELFF. V gene TRBV5-1 combines with J gene TRBJ2-2; 11 positions match TRBD2. This CDR3 spans 16 amino acids. V lost 1 base and J lost 4; bases outside the gene matches: 3. The germline CDR1 and CDR2 sequences are SGHRS and YFSETQ.

This clone occurred once. The genes are TRBV9 and TRBJ1-1; no firm D call. Per the germline V gene, CDR1 is SGDLS and CDR2 is YYNGEE. Deletions cut 4 bases from V and 2 bases from J, with 15 bases between. CDR3 length equals 15 residues. This CDR3 is CASSPMGGDNTEAFF. The CDR3 DNA is TGTGCCAGCAGCCCCATGGGCGGTGACAACACTGAAGCTTTCTTT.

For the CDR3, the DNA is TGCGCCAGCAGCTTCCTTCCAAGTCAATACCAAGAGACCCAGTACTTC. Translated: CASSFLPSQYQETQYF. The rearrangement uses TRBV5-1 and TRBJ2-5; D is unresolved. The V end was cut by 2 bases, the J end by 0 bases, with 14 bases between. Germline V CDR1 and CDR2: SGHRS, YFSETQ. CDR3 length: 16 amino acids.

This clone appeared a single time. The chain uses TRBV6-5 and TRBJ1-1; no reliable D call. CDR1 is MNHEY, CDR2 SVGAGI, per germline. Trimming removed 8 bases at V and 4 bases at J, with 8 bases between. CDR3 length: 11 amino acids. In DNA form, the CDR3 reads TGTGCCAGCGGATTGCGCACTGAAGCTTTCTTT. As protein: CASGLRTEAFF.

The DNA for the CDR3 is TGTGCCAGCAGTTTACATGGGTTCGCGGCTTTCTTT. This translates into CASSLHGFAAFF. This chain uses TRBV28 with TRBJ1-1; D not certain. The V gene lost 2 bases and the J gene lost 11 bases, with 12 bases spanning the gap. CDR1 and CDR2 (germline): MDHEN, SYDVKM. The CDR3 consists of 12 residues. Looking up the rest from reference TRBV28 and TRBJ1-1 gives the full variable domain: DVKVTQSSRYLVKRTGEKVFLECVQDMDHENMFWYRQDPGLGLRLIYFSYDVKMKEKGDIPEGYSVSREKKERFSLILESASTNQTSMYLCASSLHGFAAFFGQGTRLTVV.

This clone was picked up a small number of times. The chain employs TRBV10-3 and TRBJ1-2, with a tentative D call TRBD1 (5 bases). CDR3 length equals 12 residues. CDR1 and CDR2 from the germline V gene are ENHRY and SYGVKD. V dropped 2 bases and J dropped 4 bases, with 5 bases sitting between them. The DNA of the CDR3 is TGTGCCATCAGTGAGGGGGCCTATGGCTACACCTTC. As protein: CAISEGAYGYTF.

This clone has more than one count but fewer than ten. CDR3 region: CASRRTGPYNEQFF. The CDR3 DNA sequence: TGTGCCAGCAGAAGGACAGGGCCTTACAATGAGCAGTTCTTC. The chain links TRBV2 to TRBJ2-1; 8 positions agree with TRBD1. CDR3 length equals 14 residues. CDR1 SNHLY and CDR2 FYNNEI come from the germline V gene. Trimming at V came to 6 bases and at J to 4 bases, leaving 5 bases not matched to a gene.

The chain employs TRBV3-1 (or the pseudogene TRBV3-2) and TRBJ2-3; a weak D match, TRBD2 (5 bases). Trimming cost V 5 bases and J 6 bases, with 12 bases left between them. The CDR3 is 13 residues long. Germline-derived CDR1 and CDR2 are LGHDT and YNNKEL (reference sequence). For the CDR3, the DNA is TGTGCCAGCAGCGGTACTAGAGGGGATACGCAGTATTTT. This sequence encodes CASSGTRGDTQYF.

V gene TRBV2 combines with J gene TRBJ1-1; tentatively, D is TRBD1 (5 bases). There are 13 residues in the CDR3. In germline, CDR1 is SNHLY, CDR2 FYNNEI. V lost 6 bases, J lost 0 bases, and 8 bases lay in between. This CDR3 reads CASSGALNTEAFF. In DNA, the CDR3 is TGTGCCAGCAGCGGGGCCTTGAACACTGAAGCTTTCTTT.

The chain is built from TRBV4-2 and TRBJ2-3; D remains ambiguous. CDR1 LGHNA and CDR2 YNFKEQ come from the germline V gene. This CDR3 region has 15 residues. Trimming left V 0 bases short and J 3 bases short, with 10 bases between. The CDR3 region has the DNA TGTGCCAGCAGCCAAGATTTGGCCCCTACAGATACGCAGTATTTT. Amino acid sequence: CASSQDLAPTDTQYF.

This chain joins TRBV6-6 and TRBJ2-1; the match to TRBD1 covers 7 bases. The CDR3 covers 13 residues. Germline V gene lookup returns CDR1 MNHNY and CDR2 SVGAGI (reference sequence). Trimming took 4 bases from V and 6 from J; bases not matched to a gene: 3. CDR3 DNA sequence: TGTGCCAGCAGTTTGGACAGGCGCAATGAGCAGTTCTTC. Protein product: CASSLDRRNEQFF.

This clone was counted once. This sequence joins TRBV20-1 and TRBJ1-2; D call uncertain. Trimming shortened V by 2 bases and J by 5 bases, and 6 bases separated the two germline ends. From germline, CDR1 is DFQATT and CDR2 SNEGSKA (reference sequence). The length of the CDR3 is 11 residues. The CDR3 DNA follows: TGCAGTGCTAGAAACGCTTATGGCTACACCTTC. It encodes CSARNAYGYTF.

The CDR3 protein is CASSPLAGAEAFF. CDR3 nucleotide sequence: TGTGCCAGCAGCCCACTTGCGGGGGCTGAAGCTTTCTTT. The chain links TRBV3-1 (or the pseudogene TRBV3-2) to TRBJ1-1; weak D call: TRBD1 (5 bases). This CDR3 has 13 amino acids. Germline assignment: CDR1 LGHDT and CDR2 YNNKEL (reference sequence). Trimming stripped 4 bases from V and 6 bases from J, with 12 bases between.

The chain links TRBV5-8 to TRBJ1-2, with TRBD1 as a possible D gene (6 bases). The CDR3 contains 15 residues. The V and J ends lost 6 bases and 2 bases respectively, with 17 bases between them. Germline lookup yields CDR1 SGHTS and CDR2 YDEGEE. Written as DNA, the CDR3 is TGTGCCAGCACCAGAAACCGGGACACCAACTATGGCTACACCTTC. As protein: CASTRNRDTNYGYTF.

The count of this clone is one. This chain links TRBV7-9 with TRBJ2-1; 8 nucleotides align to TRBD2. Germline trimming cut 5 bases from V and 3 bases from J; bases unmatched to any gene: 9. CDR3 size: 16 residues. CDR1 and CDR2 from the germline V gene are SEHNR and FQNEAQ (reference sequence). Written as DNA, the CDR3 is TGTGCCAGCAGCAGGGGAATGGCGGGGGGCTACAATGAGCAGTTCTTC. Residues: CASSRGMAGGYNEQFF.

This chain uses TRBV25-1 with TRBJ1-6, with D unclear. The CDR3 runs 13 residues. Per germline, CDR1 MGHDK and CDR2 SYGVNS. V shed 0 bases and J shed 9 bases, with 6 bases lying between them. For the CDR3, the DNA is TGTGCCAGCAGTGAATATCTTTTTTCACCCCTCCACTTT. Protein: CASSEYLFSPLHF. The full variable domain, with the rest looked up from reference TRBV25-1 and TRBJ1-6, is EADIYQTPRYLVIGTGKKITLECSQTMGHDKMYWYQQDPGMELHLIHYSYGVNSTEKGDLSSESTVSRIRTEHFPLTLESARPSHTSQYLCASSEYLFSPLHFGNGTRLTVT.

The chain links TRBV3-1 (or the pseudogene TRBV3-2) to TRBJ1-2, with 7 nucleotides matching TRBD1. V shed 5 bases and J 8 bases; nucleotides not matched to a gene: 8. Looked up from germline, CDR1 is LGHDT and CDR2 is YNNKEL (reference sequence). The CDR3 is made up of 13 amino acids. The CDR3 DNA reads TGTGCCAGCAGCGGAGGGGGCCATGGAGGCTACACCTTC. This sequence encodes CASSGGGHGGYTF.

This chain joins TRBV30 and TRBJ2-3; tentative D call: TRBD2 (6 bases). CDR3 length: 14 residues. V lost 4 bases and J 0 bases, leaving 11 bases between the germline ends. CDR1 and CDR2 (germline): GTSNPN, SVGIG (reference sequence). CDR3 loop: CAWTSGTSTDTQYF. The CDR3 DNA sequence: TGTGCCTGGACCTCCGGGACTAGCACAGATACGCAGTATTTT.

In this sample, this clone turned up once. As DNA, the CDR3 is TGTGCCAGCAGCCTCTGGGGGGGGCGGAGGAACACTGAAGCTTTCTTT. Translation: CASSLWGGRRNTEAFF. The chain employs TRBV7-9 and TRBJ1-1; D is perhaps TRBD1 (6 bases). The CDR3 runs to 16 residues. The V end lost 5 bases, the J end lost 1 base, and 17 bases lay between the germline ends. In germline, CDR1 is SEHNR, CDR2 FQNEAQ (reference sequence). The full variable domain, its missing parts supplied by reference TRBV7-9 and TRBJ1-1, is DTGVSQNPRHKITKRGQNVTFRCDPISEHNRLYWYRQTLGQGPEFLTYFQNEAQLEKSRLLSDRFSAERPKGSFSTLEIQRTEQGDSAMYLCASSLWGGRRNTEAFFGQGTRLTVV.

This chain links TRBV10-3 with TRBJ1-5; D ambiguous. V lost 10 bases and J 7 bases, leaving 14 bases between the germline ends. CDR3 length: 12 amino acids. Germline V gives CDR1 ENHRY, CDR2 SYGVKD. DNA for the CDR3: TGTGCCACCGGTTGGGCCGACCAGCCCCAGCATTTT. Its translation: CATGWADQPQHF.

This chain uses TRBV6-1 with TRBJ1-1, with 8 bases that match TRBD1. This CDR3 is 20 amino acids long. V was pared by 0 bases and J by 3 bases, with 18 bases of the junction left unmatched. CDR1 is MNHNS, CDR2 SASEGT, per germline. CDR3 region: CASSEALRGQGGDGDTEAFF. The CDR3 nucleotides read TGTGCCAGCAGTGAAGCCCTGCGCGGACAGGGAGGTGATGGGGACACTGAAGCTTTCTTT.

The J gene is TRBJ2-5, the V gene TRBV4-1, with D unclear. This CDR3 is built from 13 residues. Between the trimmed V and J ends, which lost 4 bases and 5 bases, there was a span of 11 bases. The germline gives CDR1 MGHRA, CDR2 YSYEKL. In nucleotides, the CDR3 is TGCGCCAGCAGCCCCGACCGGACGGAGACCCAGTACTTC. Its protein product is CASSPDRTETQYF.

CDR3 nucleotides: TGTGCCAGCACCCTGGGCCCAAAGTTCTTC. It yields the protein CASTLGPKFF. The gene calls are TRBV25-1 and TRBJ2-1; D unresolved. Germline lookup yields CDR1 MGHDK and CDR2 SYGVNS. The CDR3 is made up of 10 amino acids. V lost 7 bases and J lost 14, with 12 bases in between.

J is TRBJ2-3 and V is TRBV11-2, with 9 bases identical to TRBD1. The CDR3 consists of 14 residues. Looked up from germline, CDR1 is SGHAT and CDR2 is FQNNGV. The V and J ends lost 6 bases and 0 bases, in that order; junction bases with no gene match: 1. The CDR3 loop is CASRDRGSTDTQYF. The CDR3 nucleotides are TGTGCCAGCAGGGACAGGGGCAGCACAGATACGCAGTATTTT. The entire variable domain, with the rest obtained from reference TRBV11-2 and TRBJ2-3, is as follows: EAGVAQSPRYKIIEKRQSVAFWCNPISGHATLYWYQQILGQGPKLLIQFQNNGVVDDSQLPKDRFSAERLKGVDSTLKIQPAKLEDSAVYLCASRDRGSTDTQYFGPGTRLTVL.